This passage covers 30 T cell receptor beta chains from one sample sequenced in a study of T cell repertoires in cytomegalovirus infection. TCRdb re-analysed the reads in MiXCR, keeping a single row per CDR3 protein. Of some 920,000 distinct CDR3 sequences detected, roughly 30% appear once; the ten largest clones hold 13%. Antigens of these TCRs are unknown. Source: cultured CD8+ T cells from PBMCs, taken from culture after CMV antigen stimulation. These receptors came from a human donor in good health (CMV status not recorded). Some clones in this sample may be carry-over from other donors' samples.

The chain uses TRBV27 and TRBJ1-1; weak D call: TRBD1 (5 bases). With 4 bases removed from V and 4 bases from J, the gap between germline ends came to 19 bases. Looked up from germline, CDR1 is MNHEY and CDR2 is SMNVEV (reference sequence). CDR3 length equals 16 residues. CDR3 loop: CASSYLIGGGSTEAFF. The DNA of the CDR3 is TGTGCCAGCAGTTACCTGATCGGGGGAGGGTCCACTGAAGCTTTCTTT.

This clonotype was detected only a few times. CDR3 residues: CASSLDTGTLYNEQFF. DNA for the CDR3: TGTGCCAGCAGCTTAGACACCGGGACCCTATACAATGAGCAGTTCTTC. The chain couples TRBV7-3 to TRBJ2-1; possibly TRBD1 or TRBD2 for D (5 bases each). The V end lost 2 bases, the J end lost 4 bases, and 15 bases lay between the germline ends. From germline, CDR1 is SGHTA and CDR2 FQGTGA. The CDR3 extends over 16 amino acids.

The rearrangement joins TRBV15 to TRBJ2-1; D assignment may be TRBD1 or TRBD2 (5 bases each). The CDR3 sequence is 14 residues long. The germline gives CDR1 LNHNV, CDR2 YYDKDF (reference sequence). Trimming removed 5 bases at V and 0 bases at J, with 8 bases between. The CDR3 here is CATSGDRSYNEQFF. The DNA for the CDR3 is TGTGCCACCAGCGGGGACCGCTCCTACAATGAGCAGTTCTTC. Full variable domain (missing parts from reference TRBV15 and TRBJ2-1): DAMVIQNPRYQVTQFGKPVTLSCSQTLNHNVMYWYQQKSSQAPKLLFHYYDKDFNNEADTPDNFQSRRPNTSFCFLDIRSPGLGDTAMYLCATSGDRSYNEQFFGPGTRLTVL.

V gene TRBV25-1 combines with J gene TRBJ2-7, with 7 bases that match TRBD1. This CDR3 is built from 15 residues. Germline values: CDR1 MGHDK, CDR2 SYGVNS. The J segment lost 2 bases and the V segment lost 2 bases, leaving 6 bases of the junction unmatched. CDR3 sequence: CASSEGQGVTYEQYF. CDR3 nucleotides: TGTGCCAGCAGTGAAGGTCAGGGGGTTACCTACGAGCAGTACTTC.

The genes are TRBV4-1 and TRBJ2-1; 10 bases are a match to TRBD1. The CDR3 totals 16 residues. Losses at the gene ends were 4 bases for V and 6 bases for J; bases not matched to a gene: 9. The germline gives CDR1 MGHRA, CDR2 YSYEKL. Written as DNA, the CDR3 is TGCGCCAGCAGCCTTCTCTTCGGACAGGGGGGCAATGAGCAGTTCTTC. Translating it yields CASSLLFGQGGNEQFF.

This clonotype occurred a few times. The chain uses TRBV7-9 and TRBJ2-7; possible D gene TRBD1, 6 bases. Germline-derived CDR1 and CDR2 are SEHNR and FQNEAQ (reference sequence). V lost 5 bases and J 7 bases, leaving 21 bases between the germline ends. The length of the CDR3 is 15 residues. CDR3 sequence reads: CASSPNGTPGLEQYF. CDR3 coding DNA: TGTGCCAGCAGCCCAAACGGGACACCAGGGTTAGAGCAGTACTTC.

This chain links TRBV6-5 with TRBJ2-1, with D possibly TRBD1 on 6 matching bases. V was clipped by 0 bases and J by 7 bases, with 13 bases between them. CDR1 MNHEY and CDR2 SVGAGI come from the germline V gene. There are 15 residues in the CDR3. The CDR3 region is CASSYSWTVENEQFF. The CDR3 DNA reads TGTGCCAGCAGTTACTCGTGGACAGTTGAAAATGAGCAGTTCTTC.

V and J are TRBV19 and TRBJ2-2; no definite D call. V shed 7 bases and J shed 5 bases, with 26 bases lying between them. The germline CDR1 and CDR2 sequences are LNHDA and SQIVND (reference sequence). The CDR3 totals 18 residues. In DNA, the CDR3 is TGTGCCAGTAAACCCGCCCGCCGGAACTCCTGGGGTACCGGGGAGCTGTTTTTT. This gives the protein CASKPARRNSWGTGELFF.

The chain has TRBV20-1 and TRBJ2-1; D remains unclear. CDR1 and CDR2 (germline): DFQATT, SNEGSKA (reference sequence). V lost 3 bases and J 2 bases, leaving 11 bases between the germline ends. This CDR3 contains 14 residues. The CDR3 nucleotides read TGCAGTGCTAGTACGTACGGCACCTACAATGAGCAGTTCTTC. Translated: CSASTYGTYNEQFF.

The J gene is TRBJ1-1, the V gene TRBV7-9, with TRBD1 matching 10 bases. The CDR3 is 15 residues long. After removal of 5 bases from V and 0 bases from J, the junction contained 3 bases not matched to a gene. Germline V CDR1 and CDR2: SEHNR, FQNEAQ (reference sequence). In DNA form, the CDR3 reads TGTGCCAGCAGCACGGGACAGGGGATGAACACTGAAGCTTTCTTT. Amino acid sequence: CASSTGQGMNTEAFF.

V and J are TRBV4-1 and TRBJ2-1; D remains ambiguous. The V gene's germline CDR1 is MGHRA and CDR2 YSYEKL. There are 15 residues in the CDR3. V lost 0 bases to trimming and J lost 6 bases, with 12 bases between them. Here the CDR3 DNA reads TGCGCCAGCAGCCAAGATTTGGTCGGGTTCAATGAGCAGTTCTTC. Translating gives CASSQDLVGFNEQFF.

A note on this clonotype: A much larger clonotype is one base distant, so this may be a read error. The J gene is TRBJ2-1, the V gene TRBV7-8; the match to TRBD2 covers 7 bases. This CDR3 comprises 16 residues. CDR1 SGHVS and CDR2 FQNEAQ come from the germline V gene. The DNA for the CDR3 is TGTGCCGGCAGCTTAGGGTACGGGGGGATGAACAATGAGCAGTTCTTC. Translated, it gives CAGSLGYGGMNNEQFF.

This clonotype was found a few times. The rearrangement uses TRBV4-1 and TRBJ2-1; 10 bases agree with TRBD1. CDR3 length: 15 amino acids. The germline gives CDR1 MGHRA, CDR2 YSYEKL. With V trimmed by 3 bases and J by 5 bases, 4 bases remained unmatched. CDR3 amino acids: CASSQDRGTDNEQFF. The CDR3 DNA follows: TGCGCCAGCAGCCAGGACAGGGGGACCGACAATGAGCAGTTCTTC.

The CDR3 sequence: CASSAGTGPTYEQYF. CDR3 DNA: TGTGCCAGCAGCGCCGGGACAGGGCCAACCTACGAGCAGTACTTC. The chain carries TRBV7-3 and TRBJ2-7; 9 nucleotides agree with TRBD1. J lost 2 bases, V lost 5 bases, and 7 bases had no gene match. The CDR3 has 15 amino acids. Germline CDR1 and CDR2: SGHTA and FQGTGA.

This clonotype appeared a few times. The chain is built from TRBV11-2 and TRBJ2-1; D gene unclear. This CDR3 is 15 amino acids long. V was pared by 5 bases and J by 3 bases, with 14 bases between. Per the germline V gene, CDR1 is SGHAT and CDR2 is FQNNGV. Here the CDR3 reads CASSHHTDFYNEQFF. As DNA, the CDR3 is TGTGCCAGCAGCCACCACACCGACTTCTACAATGAGCAGTTCTTC.

This clonotype was detected only a few times. The V call is TRBV7-2, the J call TRBJ2-7; 7 bases are a match to TRBD2. The CDR3 has 14 residues. Germline CDR1 reads SGHTA; CDR2 reads FQGNSA. The V segment lost 1 base and the J segment 3 bases; nucleotides outside the gene matches: 3. The CDR3 bases are TGTGCCAGCAGCTTAGGGCGGGGGAACTACGAGCAGTACGTC. It translates to CASSLGRGNYEQYV.

The chain couples TRBV4-3 to TRBJ2-5; D possibly corresponds to TRBD2 (7 bases). Trimming left V 0 bases short and J 4 bases short, with 15 bases between. CDR3 length equals 16 residues. Germline V gives CDR1 LGHNA, CDR2 YSLEER. The CDR3 nucleotides are TGCGCCAGCAGCCAAGAAGGGGGGGGACGGGGAGAGACCCAGTACTTC. It yields the protein CASSQEGGGRGETQYF.

The chain joins TRBV7-9 to TRBJ1-1; D unresolved. Germline assignment: CDR1 SEHNR and CDR2 FQNEAQ (reference sequence). Trimming pared 5 bases from V and 6 bases from J, leaving 10 bases between. This CDR3 spans 12 amino acids. The CDR3 DNA sequence: TGTGCCAGCAGCACGGGCGCCGCTGAAGCTTTCTTT. It translates to CASSTGAAEAFF.

This clonotype was counted only a few times. This sequence joins TRBV6-2 or TRBV6-3 and TRBJ2-1; 9 bases line up with TRBD1. Looked up from germline, CDR1 is MNHEY and CDR2 is SVGEGT. The trim removed 4 bases at V and 4 bases at J, leaving 14 bases unmatched. This CDR3 is built from 18 residues. CDR3 coding DNA: TGTGCCAGCAGTTGGGCCAACGTCGGGACAGGGATGTACAATGAGCAGTTCTTC. It specifies CASSWANVGTGMYNEQFF.

This clonotype was detected only once. The chain links TRBV27 to TRBJ1-2, with D hard to call. The CDR3 totals 13 residues. Per germline, CDR1 MNHEY and CDR2 SMNVEV (reference sequence). V dropped 4 bases and J dropped 3 bases, with 9 bases sitting between them. The CDR3 here is CASSSRAYYGYTF. As DNA, the CDR3 is TGTGCCAGCAGTTCAAGGGCCTACTATGGCTACACCTTC.

This clonotype has just a few counts. The J gene is TRBJ2-1, the V gene TRBV24-1; possible D gene TRBD2, 5 bases. V was shortened by 5 bases and J by 6 bases, with 7 bases between the two germline ends. The CDR3 spans 12 residues. Germline CDR1 KGHDR, CDR2 SFDVKD. The CDR3 reads CATSGEGNEQFF. The DNA of the CDR3 is TGTGCCACCAGTGGAGAGGGCAATGAGCAGTTCTTC.

This clonotype was detected a few times. The chain is built from TRBV7-9 and TRBJ2-4, with D perhaps TRBD1 (6 bases). Between the trimmed V and J ends, which lost 5 bases and 0 bases, there was a span of 17 bases. Germline CDR1 reads SEHNR; CDR2 reads FQNEAQ (reference sequence). This CDR3 contains 17 residues. The CDR3 is CASSPLGGPAAKNIQYF. In nucleotides, the CDR3 is TGTGCCAGCAGCCCCCTTGGGGGCCCCGCAGCCAAAAACATTCAGTACTTC.

This clonotype was observed a few times. The genes are TRBV6-2 or TRBV6-3 and TRBJ2-2; TRBD1 or TRBD2 may be the D gene (5 bases each). This CDR3 spans 18 amino acids. V lost 1 base, J lost 1 base, and 16 bases lay in between. Per the germline V gene, CDR1 is MNHEY and CDR2 is SVGEGT. CDR3 amino acids: CASSYYSGRALNTGELFF. The CDR3, as DNA: TGTGCCAGCAGTTACTATTCAGGGCGGGCCCTGAACACCGGGGAGCTGTTTTTT.

This clonotype showed up just a few times. The CDR3 DNA reads TGTGCCAGCAGTACTCCGAGGGAAGCTTTCTTT. This sequence encodes CASSTPREAFF. This chain joins TRBV12-3 or TRBV12-4 and TRBJ1-1; no clear D gene. The V gene lost 5 bases and the J gene lost 8 bases, with 9 bases spanning the gap. The CDR3 extends over 11 amino acids.

The chain links TRBV24-1 to TRBJ2-1; TRBD1 aligns across 8 bases. Germline loops: CDR1 KGHDR, CDR2 SFDVKD. The CDR3 consists of 17 residues. The trim removed 2 bases at V and 2 bases at J, leaving 7 bases unmatched. In DNA, the CDR3 is TGTGCCACCAGTGATTCGGAGGGGACAGGTCCCTACAATGAGCAGTTCTTC. This codes for CATSDSEGTGPYNEQFF.

The J gene is TRBJ1-6, the V gene TRBV7-9; possibly TRBD1 for D (5 bases). The V end lost 6 bases, the J end lost 14 bases, and 23 bases lay between the germline ends. The CDR3 is 15 residues long. CDR1 and CDR2 from the germline V gene are SEHNR and FQNEAQ (reference sequence). The CDR3 region is CASSPGDRALGALHF. In DNA, the CDR3 is TGTGCCAGCAGTCCCGGGGACCGAGCTTTAGGGGCCCTCCACTTT. The entire variable domain, with the rest obtained from reference TRBV7-9 and TRBJ1-6, is as follows: DTGVSQNPRHKITKRGQNVTFRCDPISEHNRLYWYRQTLGQGPEFLTYFQNEAQLEKSRLLSDRFSAERPKGSFSTLEIQRTEQGDSAMYLCASSPGDRALGALHFGNGTRLTVT.

J is TRBJ2-2 and V is TRBV6-6, with D possibly being TRBD2 (6 bases). The V gene lost 0 bases and the J gene lost 6 bases, with 20 bases spanning the gap. This CDR3 has 18 residues. The germline gives CDR1 MNHNY, CDR2 SVGAGI (reference sequence). The CDR3 loop is CASSYSNPGAPSPGELFF. The CDR3 region has the DNA TGTGCCAGCAGTTACTCGAATCCGGGAGCCCCTTCTCCCGGGGAGCTGTTTTTT.

The V and J genes are TRBV7-9 and TRBJ2-1, with a possible D match to TRBD1 (6 bases). Looked up from germline, CDR1 is SEHNR and CDR2 is FQNEAQ (reference sequence). Trimming stripped 5 bases from V and 10 bases from J, with 12 bases between. This CDR3 comprises 12 residues. For the CDR3, the DNA is TGTGCCAGCAGCCTCGGACAGCTAGAGCAGTTCTTC. It encodes CASSLGQLEQFF.

The sample holds many counts of this clonotype. V and J are TRBV9 and TRBJ2-5; a possible D gene is TRBD1 (7 bases). The CDR3 length is 17 residues. The V and J ends lost 0 bases and 1 base respectively, with 16 bases between them. The germline CDR1 and CDR2 sequences are SGDLS and YYNGEE. CDR3 protein: CASSVAVQGGLQETQYF. DNA for the CDR3: TGTGCCAGCAGCGTAGCCGTCCAGGGGGGTCTCCAAGAGACCCAGTACTTC.

The rearrangement links TRBV12-5 to TRBJ1-1; 9 bases agree with TRBD1. Trimming took 0 bases from V and 1 from J; bases not matched to a gene: 9. CDR3 length: 18 amino acids. The germline gives CDR1 LGHNT, CDR2 FRNRAP. The CDR3 DNA is TGTGCTAGTGGTTTGGTATTCGGGACAGGGATCAAGAACACTGAAGCTTTCTTT. This translates into CASGLVFGTGIKNTEAFF.